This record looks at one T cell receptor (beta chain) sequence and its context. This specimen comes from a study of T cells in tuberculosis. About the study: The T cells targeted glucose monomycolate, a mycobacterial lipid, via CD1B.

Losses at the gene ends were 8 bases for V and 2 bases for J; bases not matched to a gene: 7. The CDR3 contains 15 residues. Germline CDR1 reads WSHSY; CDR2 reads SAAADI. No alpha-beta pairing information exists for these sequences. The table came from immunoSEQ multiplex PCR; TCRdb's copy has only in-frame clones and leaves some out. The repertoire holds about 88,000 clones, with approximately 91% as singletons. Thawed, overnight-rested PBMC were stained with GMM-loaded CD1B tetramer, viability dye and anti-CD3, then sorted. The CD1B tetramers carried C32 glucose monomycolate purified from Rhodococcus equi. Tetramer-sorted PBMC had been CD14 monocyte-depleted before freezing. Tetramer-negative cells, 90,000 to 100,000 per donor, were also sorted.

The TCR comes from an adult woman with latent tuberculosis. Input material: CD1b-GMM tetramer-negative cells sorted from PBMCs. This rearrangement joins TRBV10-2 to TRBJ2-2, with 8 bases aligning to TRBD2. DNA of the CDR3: TGCGCCAGCGTTAGTGGACTAGCCAACACCGGGGAGCTGTTTTTT. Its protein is CASVSGLANTGELFF.